The 14 T cell receptor beta chains below come from one sample, sequenced in a study of blood T cells in healthy people across ages. The authors ran a second PCR of roughly 6 to 12 cycles using a sample-barcoded 5' primer and a J-beta primer mix. TCRdb reprocessed the 5' RACE reads via MiXCR and lists one record per CDR3 protein. The table has fewer than 750,000 distinct CDR3 sequences, over 40% seen once. Sequenced material: blood. The receptor set was obtained from an elderly woman in good health.

The chain has TRBV29-1 and TRBJ2-7; the match to TRBD1 covers 8 bases. The J call could be wrong; TRBJ2-5 is a better fit for the DNA end. CDR3 length: 15 residues. Germline lookup yields CDR1 SQVTM and CDR2 ANQGSEA. This CDR3 reads CSVELRPGGLETQYF. The CDR3 bases are TGCAGCGTTGAGTTACGACCAGGGGGCTTAGAGACCCAGTACTTC.

This clonotype has a single count. This rearrangement joins TRBV9 to TRBJ2-7; tentatively, D is TRBD2 (6 bases). The germline gives CDR1 SGDLS, CDR2 YYNGEE. V lost 0 bases and J 5 bases, leaving 15 bases between the germline ends. CDR3 length: 15 amino acids. The CDR3 reads CASSVAPTSTDEQYF. The DNA for the CDR3 is TGTGCCAGCAGCGTAGCCCCGACTAGTACGGACGAGCAGTACTTC.

The J gene is TRBJ1-1, the V gene TRBV5-1; no reliable D call. The CDR3 length is 17 residues. Trimming shortened V by 0 bases and J by 0 bases, and 15 bases separated the two germline ends. Germline loops: CDR1 SGHRS, CDR2 YFSETQ. CDR3 region: CASSLGQILPMNTEAFF. The CDR3 coding sequence is TGCGCCAGCAGCTTGGGGCAAATTCTACCCATGAACACTGAAGCTTTCTTT.

V gene TRBV20-1 combines with J gene TRBJ2-7; 9 nucleotides line up with TRBD1. The V and J ends lost 1 base and 0 bases, in that order; junction bases with no gene match: 4. Germline V gene lookup returns CDR1 DFQATT and CDR2 SNEGSKA (reference sequence). CDR3 size: 15 residues. The CDR3 protein is CSARGGQGNSYEQYF. CDR3 coding DNA: TGCAGTGCTAGAGGCGGACAGGGGAACTCCTACGAGCAGTACTTC.

The chain uses TRBV4-1 and TRBJ2-3; D is perhaps TRBD2 (6 bases). Germline CDR1 and CDR2: MGHRA and YSYEKL. V lost 4 bases, J lost 2 bases, and 13 bases lay in between. The CDR3 runs to 15 residues. The CDR3 DNA follows: TGCGCCAGCAGCCGGGCGAGGGAGGACACAGATACGCAGTATTTT. Protein product: CASSRAREDTDTQYF.

This chain uses TRBV4-3 with TRBJ2-7; the D gene is possibly TRBD1 (6 bases). The germline gives CDR1 LGHNA, CDR2 YSLEER. Trimming stripped 5 bases from V and 3 bases from J, with 14 bases between. The CDR3 is made up of 14 amino acids. The CDR3 nucleotides read TGCGCCAGCAGCAAAAGCCCACAGGGCTACGAGCAGTACTTC. This sequence encodes CASSKSPQGYEQYF.

In nucleotides, the CDR3 is TGCGCCAGCAGCAAAAACCGGGACAGTCTCCCCGGGGGCTACACCTTC. Translated: CASSKNRDSLPGGYTF. This rearrangement joins TRBV4-3 to TRBJ1-2, with TRBD1 identical over 7 bases. The CDR3 loop spans 16 amino acids. The V segment lost 5 bases and the J segment 8 bases; nucleotides outside the gene matches: 17. Germline CDR1 LGHNA, CDR2 YSLEER.

This clonotype was picked up many times. CDR3 DNA: TGCAGTGCAACCGGGACTAGTATTGAGCAGTTCTTC. This gives the protein CSATGTSIEQFF. V is TRBV20-1 and J is TRBJ2-1; 8 bases map to TRBD2. The CDR3 has 12 amino acids. Trimming at V came to 6 bases and at J to 9 bases, leaving 7 bases not matched to a gene. Germline assignment: CDR1 DFQATT and CDR2 SNEGSKA (reference sequence).

This clonotype was detected once. This chain connects TRBV2 to TRBJ1-2, with a weak D call TRBD1 (5 bases). This CDR3 is built from 11 residues. Germline V CDR1 and CDR2: SNHLY, FYNNEI. V was trimmed by 8 bases and J by 7 bases, leaving 11 bases between them. CDR3 region: CASGTMGGYTF. In DNA form, the CDR3 reads TGTGCCAGCGGGACCATGGGTGGCTACACCTTC.

V usage is TRBV2 and J usage is TRBJ1-2; 9 bases fit TRBD1. The V gene end was trimmed by 7 bases and the J gene end by 8 bases; junction bases not matched to a gene: 8. CDR3 size: 13 residues. Germline V lookup: CDR1 SNHLY, CDR2 FYNNEI. CDR3 coding DNA: TGTGCCAGCAAAATGGGGGACAGGGACGGCTACACCTTC. This codes for CASKMGDRDGYTF.

The V gene is TRBV29-1, the J gene TRBJ2-1; D remains unclear. The germline CDR1 and CDR2 sequences are SQVTM and ANQGSEA. V dropped 7 bases and J dropped 6 bases, with 16 bases sitting between them. CDR3 length: 13 residues. Here the CDR3 DNA reads TGCAGCGCAAAGACTTGGGTAGCCAATGAGCAGTTCTTC. Translated, it gives CSAKTWVANEQFF.

The V and J genes are TRBV7-8 and TRBJ2-7; TRBD1 aligns across 9 bases. The trim removed 4 bases at V and 6 bases at J, leaving 7 bases unmatched. The CDR3 is 14 amino acids. Germline-derived CDR1 and CDR2 are SGHVS and FQNEAQ. In DNA, the CDR3 is TGTGCCAGCAGCTCGACAGGGGGTTCTTGCGAGCAGTACTTC. Translation: CASSSTGGSCEQYF.

This chain connects TRBV6-5 to TRBJ2-7; TRBD2 matches 11 bases. Germline loops: CDR1 MNHEY, CDR2 SVGAGI. CDR3 length: 15 amino acids. V was pared by 5 bases and J by 6 bases, with 9 bases of the junction left unmatched. The CDR3 DNA reads as TGTGCCAGCAGTAAACTAGCGGGAGCTGAGTCCGAGCAGTACTTC. Translation gives CASSKLAGAESEQYF.

This clonotype was counted once. Its ends do not fully match the called genes, so a read error is possible. This chain joins TRBV20-1 and TRBJ2-1; no clear D gene. Germline V gene lookup returns CDR1 DFQATT and CDR2 SNEGSKA (reference sequence). The CDR3 has 15 residues. The CDR3 region has the DNA TGCAGTGCTATTCCCGGGCCCCGCTCCTACAATGGGCAGTTCTTC. As protein: CSAIPGPRSYNGQFF.